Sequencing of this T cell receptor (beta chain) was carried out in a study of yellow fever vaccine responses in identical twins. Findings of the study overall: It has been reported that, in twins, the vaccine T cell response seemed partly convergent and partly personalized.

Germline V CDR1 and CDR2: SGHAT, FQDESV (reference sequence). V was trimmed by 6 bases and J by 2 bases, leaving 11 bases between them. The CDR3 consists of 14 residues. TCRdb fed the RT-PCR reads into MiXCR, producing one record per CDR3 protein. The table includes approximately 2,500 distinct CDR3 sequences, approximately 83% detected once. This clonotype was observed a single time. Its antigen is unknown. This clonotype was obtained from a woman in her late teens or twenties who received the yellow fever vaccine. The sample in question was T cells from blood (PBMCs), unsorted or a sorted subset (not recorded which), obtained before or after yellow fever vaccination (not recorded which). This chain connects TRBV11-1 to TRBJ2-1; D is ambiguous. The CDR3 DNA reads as TGTGCCAGCAGGAGTTCAGGAGCCTACAATGAGCAGTTCTTC. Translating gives CASRSSGAYNEQFF.